A selection of T cell receptor beta chains follows, all from one sample in a study of blood T cells in healthy people across ages. MiXCR, run by TCRdb on the 5' RACE reads, gives a single entry per CDR3 protein. This sample yields about 1.4 million distinct CDR3 sequences, of which 59% are seen a single time; more than 6% belongs to the top ten. The sample taken for sequencing was blood. The receptors here all came from a man between 18 and 29 years old in good health. Each CDR3 is given with its conserved first and last residue. D genes are given only for firm matches.

CASSQPGRSIAKNIQYF | TRBV4-1 | .
CSAGQGLDTQYF | TRBV29-1 | TRBD1
CASSRGTGLEAFF | TRBV12-3/TRBV12-4 | .
CASSVVAGGTSRLYEQYF | TRBV9 | TRBD2
CASSYEATEAFF | TRBV6-6 | .
CASSQVQGRDEKLFF | TRBV4-2 | .
CASSCSMTGGYEQYF | TRBV6-5 | TRBD2
CASSQDDPTSYEQYF | TRBV5-5 | .
CSVIPISYNEQFF | TRBV29-1 | .
CASSPRTSGREVKNIQYF | TRBV12-3/TRBV12-4 | TRBD2
CASRAPGLAGNEQFF | TRBV9 | TRBD2
CASAGLSSNLQYF | TRBV2 | .
CASSGGLYLTDTQYF | TRBV2 | .
CAISESSGRHNEQFF | TRBV10-3 | TRBD2
CAGSSMGGNALEQYF | TRBV7-6 | .
CASSPGTGGEYEQYF | TRBV28 | TRBD1
CASSLVGGGAVNEQFF | TRBV7-2 | .
CASSPSLTGNYGYTF | TRBV5-1 | .
CASSLGRIDTDTQYF | TRBV7-9 | .
CASSESGTQYEQYF | TRBV5-1 | .
CSVRLAGGPEQYF | TRBV29-1 | TRBD2
CASTNPSGANVLTF | TRBV6-2/TRBV6-3 | .
CASSQDGPGGGANVLTF | TRBV4-1 | .
CASNDQPQHF | TRBV28 | .
CASSSRGGGSYNEQFF | TRBV6-2/TRBV6-3 | .
CASSFEVVEQFF | TRBV7-9 | .
CATKMGNEQFF | TRBV7-9 | .
CASSAGSQGAQYF | TRBV2 | .
CASSPTGVIYEQYF | TRBV5-1 | TRBD1
CASSQDMADYNEQFF | TRBV4-1 | .
CASREGNTDTQYF | TRBV6-6 | .
CASSESGTGNEKLFF | TRBV25-1 | TRBD1
CASTRGDRKYNEQFF | TRBV12-3/TRBV12-4 | .
CASSVAGYGYTF | TRBV14 | .
CAISESGREEAFF | TRBV10-3 | .
CASRGTGTGYNEQFF | TRBV6-5 | TRBD1
CASSPGVTEETQYF | TRBV27 | .
CSARAPGGDTEAFF | TRBV20-1 | .
CASSYKDRADTQYF | TRBV6-5 | .
CASSLPDGGRAASYNEQFF | TRBV7-6 | .
CSVEDPSGSQVEQYF | TRBV29-1 | .
CASSPGLQAVDGYTF | TRBV28 | .
CASSLRRRGDGWEQFF | TRBV7-2 | TRBD2
CASSIVGGAGANVLTF | TRBV19 | .
CAGGAMGSYEQYF | TRBV11-2 | .
CASSQDTRLFYNEQFF | TRBV4-1 | .
CSARILAGAEDTQYF | TRBV20-1 | TRBD2